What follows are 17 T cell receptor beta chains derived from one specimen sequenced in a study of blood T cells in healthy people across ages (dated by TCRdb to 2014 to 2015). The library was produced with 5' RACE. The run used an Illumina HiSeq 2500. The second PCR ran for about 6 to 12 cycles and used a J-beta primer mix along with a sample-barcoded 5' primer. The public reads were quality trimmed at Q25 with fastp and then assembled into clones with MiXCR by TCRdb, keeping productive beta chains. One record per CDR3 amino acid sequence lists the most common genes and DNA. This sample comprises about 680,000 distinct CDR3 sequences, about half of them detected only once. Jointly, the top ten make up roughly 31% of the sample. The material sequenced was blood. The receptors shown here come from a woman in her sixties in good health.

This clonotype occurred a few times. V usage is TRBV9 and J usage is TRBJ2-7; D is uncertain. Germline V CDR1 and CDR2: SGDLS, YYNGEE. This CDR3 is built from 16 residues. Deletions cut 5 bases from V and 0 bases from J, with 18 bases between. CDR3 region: CASRPRPGDHSYEQYF. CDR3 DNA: TGTGCCAGCAGACCCCGACCGGGCGACCACTCCTACGAGCAGTACTTC. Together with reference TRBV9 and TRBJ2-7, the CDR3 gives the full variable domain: DSGVTQTPKHLITATGQRVTLRCSPRSGDLSVYWYQQSLDQGLQFLIQYYNGEERAKGNILERFSAQQFPDLHSELNLSSLELGDSALYFCASRPRPGDHSYEQYFGPGTRLTVT.

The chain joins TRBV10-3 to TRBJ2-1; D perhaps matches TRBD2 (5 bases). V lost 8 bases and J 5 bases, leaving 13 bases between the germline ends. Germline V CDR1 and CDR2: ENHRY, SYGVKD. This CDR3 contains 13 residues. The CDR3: CAIGSGVDNEQFF. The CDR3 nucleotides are TGTGCCATCGGGAGTGGGGTCGACAATGAGCAGTTCTTC.

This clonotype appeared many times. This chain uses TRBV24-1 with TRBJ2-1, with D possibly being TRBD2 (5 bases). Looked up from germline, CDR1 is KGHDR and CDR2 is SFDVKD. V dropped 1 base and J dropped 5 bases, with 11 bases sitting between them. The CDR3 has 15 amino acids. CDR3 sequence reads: CATSDFGRTDNEQFF. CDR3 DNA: TGTGCCACCAGTGATTTTGGCAGGACTGACAATGAGCAGTTCTTC.

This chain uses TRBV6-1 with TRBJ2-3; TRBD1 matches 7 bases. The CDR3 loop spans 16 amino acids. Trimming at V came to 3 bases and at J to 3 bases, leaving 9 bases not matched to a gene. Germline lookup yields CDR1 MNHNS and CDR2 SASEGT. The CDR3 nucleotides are TGTGCCAGCAGTGACCCGGGACAGCCCCAAACAGATACGCAGTATTTT. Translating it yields CASSDPGQPQTDTQYF.

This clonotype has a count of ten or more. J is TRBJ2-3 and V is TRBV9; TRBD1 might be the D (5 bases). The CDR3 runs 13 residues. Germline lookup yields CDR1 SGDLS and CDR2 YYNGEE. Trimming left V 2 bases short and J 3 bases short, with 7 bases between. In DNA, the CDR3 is TGTGCCAGCAGCGTTCAGGGTACAGATACGCAGTATTTT. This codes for CASSVQGTDTQYF.

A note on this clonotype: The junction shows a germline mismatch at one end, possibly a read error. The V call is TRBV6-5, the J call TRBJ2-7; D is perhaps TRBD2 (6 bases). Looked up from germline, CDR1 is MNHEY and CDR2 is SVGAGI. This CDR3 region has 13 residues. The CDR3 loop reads CTSSDSGAGERYF. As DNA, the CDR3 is TGTACCAGCAGTGACTCTGGAGCGGGTGAGCGGTACTTC.

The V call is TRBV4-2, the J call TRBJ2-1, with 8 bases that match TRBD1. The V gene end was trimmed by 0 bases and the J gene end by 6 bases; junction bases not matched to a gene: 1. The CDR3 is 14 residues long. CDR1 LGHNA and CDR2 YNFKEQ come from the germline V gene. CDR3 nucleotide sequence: TGTGCCAGCAGCCAAGAGACAGGGGTCAATGAGCAGTTCTTC. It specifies CASSQETGVNEQFF.

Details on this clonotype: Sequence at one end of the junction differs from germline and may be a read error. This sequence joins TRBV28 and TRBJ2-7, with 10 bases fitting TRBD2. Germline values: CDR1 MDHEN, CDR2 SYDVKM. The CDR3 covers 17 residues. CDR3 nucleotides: TGTGCCAGCAGTTTATACGGATCCGGACTAGCGGAATACGAGCAGAACTTC. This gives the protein CASSLYGSGLAEYEQNF. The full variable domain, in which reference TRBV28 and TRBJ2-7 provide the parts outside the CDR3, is DVKVTQSSRYLVKRTGEKVFLECVQDMDHENMFWYRQDPGLGLRLIYFSYDVKMKEKGDIPEGYSVSREKKERFSLILESASTNQTSMYLCASSLYGSGLAEYEQNFGPGTRLTVT.

The CDR3 loop reads CASSVAGPYNEQFF. In DNA, the CDR3 is TGTGCCAGCAGCGTAGCGGGACCCTACAATGAGCAGTTCTTC. The genes are TRBV9 and TRBJ2-1; the D call may be TRBD1 or TRBD2 (5 bases each). V lost 0 bases and J lost 2, with 6 bases in between. The germline V gene has CDR1 SGDLS and CDR2 YYNGEE. This CDR3 has 14 residues.

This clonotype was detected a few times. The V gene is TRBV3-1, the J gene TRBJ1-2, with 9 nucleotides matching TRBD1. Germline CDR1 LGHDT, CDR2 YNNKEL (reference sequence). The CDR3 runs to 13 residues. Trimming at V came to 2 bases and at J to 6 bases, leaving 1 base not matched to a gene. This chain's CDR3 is CASSQRTGDGYTF. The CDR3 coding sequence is TGTGCCAGCAGCCAACGGACAGGGGATGGCTACACCTTC.

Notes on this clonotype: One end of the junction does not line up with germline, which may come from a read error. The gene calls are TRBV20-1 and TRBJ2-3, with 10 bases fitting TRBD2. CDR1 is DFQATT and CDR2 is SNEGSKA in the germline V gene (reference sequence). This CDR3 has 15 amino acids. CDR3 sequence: CGAREEREGTDTQYF. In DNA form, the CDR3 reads TGCGGTGCTAGAGAGGAGCGGGAGGGGACAGATACGCAGTATTTT.

The CDR3 DNA reads as TGCGCCAGCAGCTACGGACTAGGTCGCAATGAGCAGTTCTTC. This encodes CASSYGLGRNEQFF. The rearrangement joins TRBV5-1 to TRBJ2-1; 7 positions agree with TRBD2. The germline CDR1 and CDR2 sequences are SGHRS and YFSETQ. Losses at the gene ends were 3 bases for V and 6 bases for J; bases not matched to a gene: 6. The CDR3 totals 14 residues.

The CDR3 DNA sequence: TGTGCCAGCAGTGACGACAGGGTCAATGAGCAGTTCTTC. Translated: CASSDDRVNEQFF. This chain connects TRBV6-2 or TRBV6-3 to TRBJ2-1; 7 nucleotides line up with TRBD1. In germline, CDR1 is MNHEY, CDR2 SVGEGT. There are 13 residues in the CDR3. J was trimmed by 6 bases and V by 5 bases; bases with no gene match: 4.

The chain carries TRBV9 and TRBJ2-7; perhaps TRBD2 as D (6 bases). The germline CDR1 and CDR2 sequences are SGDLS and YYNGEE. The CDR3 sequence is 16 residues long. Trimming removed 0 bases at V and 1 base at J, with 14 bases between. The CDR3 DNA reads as TGTGCCAGCAGCGTAGCCCCGACTAGTAAGTCCTACGAGCAGTACTTC. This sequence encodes CASSVAPTSKSYEQYF. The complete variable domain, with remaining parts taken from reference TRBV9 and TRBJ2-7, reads DSGVTQTPKHLITATGQRVTLRCSPRSGDLSVYWYQQSLDQGLQFLIQYYNGEERAKGNILERFSAQQFPDLHSELNLSSLELGDSALYFCASSVAPTSKSYEQYFGPGTRLTVT.

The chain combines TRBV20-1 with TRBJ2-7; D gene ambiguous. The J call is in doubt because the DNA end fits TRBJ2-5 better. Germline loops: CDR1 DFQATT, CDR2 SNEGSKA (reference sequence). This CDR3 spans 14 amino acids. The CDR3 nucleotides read TGCAGTGCTAGAGATGCCTTAGCTCGCGAGACCCAGTACTTC. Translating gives CSARDALARETQYF.

CDR3 DNA sequence: TGTGCCAGCTCACTCATGACAGGTAATGAGCAGTTCTTC. Translating it yields CASSLMTGNEQFF. The rearrangement uses TRBV18 and TRBJ2-1; weak D call: TRBD1 (6 bases). The V gene lost 4 bases and the J gene lost 7 bases, with 11 bases spanning the gap. The CDR3 is made up of 13 amino acids. Germline V gives CDR1 KGHSH, CDR2 LQKENI.

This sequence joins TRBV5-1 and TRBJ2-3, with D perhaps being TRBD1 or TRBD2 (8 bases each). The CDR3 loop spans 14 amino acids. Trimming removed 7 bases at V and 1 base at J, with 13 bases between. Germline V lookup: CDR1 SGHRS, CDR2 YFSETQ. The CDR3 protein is CASRGGQGTDTQYF. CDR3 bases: TGCGCCAGCCGGGGGGGACAGGGCACAGATACGCAGTATTTT.